What follows describes a single TCR beta chain. Its antigen has not been determined. No much larger clone exists at a distance of one base, and base qualities are not known. Using the immunoSEQ multiplex PCR assay, the TCRB and TCRAD loci were amplified from a standardized quantity of quality-controlled genomic DNA. The V(D)J region was spanned by amplicons of a length sufficient to cover the CDR3 and to identify V and J genes. Amplicon sequencing was performed on an Illumina platform through the commercial immunoSEQ service. The paper's processing steps were these. Corrections for primer bias and sequencing errors followed previously described methods, while TCRAD and TCRB definitions were based on the IMGT database. The repertoires were analysed using immunoSEQ Analyzer 3.0 and VDJTools for basic statistics, V/J segment usage, diversity estimates, rarefaction and pairwise overlap. Chao1, ChaoE, Efron-Thisted, Shannon and inverse Simpson indices were used to estimate diversity, which was also estimated on datasets down-sampled to the smallest sample. Repertoire overlap was assessed by strict matching of CDR3 nucleotide sequence, V gene and J gene, and clustering was done by Jaccard-based multidimensional scaling. What TCRdb holds here is the immuneACCESS table cut down to in-frame rearrangements. Part of the clones is not present; checked against another copy, under half of the missing clones reflect an unresolved V gene, and the others are unexplained. Clonal size and the V and J genes are those of that table, whereas D and trimming came from the DNA. Recorded for this sample are approximately 40,000 clones; approximately 93% of them occurred a single time. The ten top clones hold about 0.12% of the sample.

The data were taken from a study of human thymus T cells (TCRdb year 2020). Looking at the study overall: TCR alpha and beta repertoires from about 8 infant thymus samples and a few related peripheral blood samples were characterized in the study. The cohort included about 6 male and two female infants, with donor ages spanning 7 to 244 days.

Overall study outcomes, separate from this receptor: V and J gene segment usage appeared biased in both thymic and peripheral blood repertoires. On average, thymus samples gave hundreds of thousands of unique TCRB clonotypes, whereas blood samples gave roughly 80,000.

Donors were immunologically healthy infants undergoing open corrective cardiac surgery for congenital heart defects in Finland. For four of the eight donors, a small about 0.45-1 mL aliquot of peripheral blood was collected during surgery. For blood samples, genomic DNA was extracted from all available leukocytes instead of from a fixed number of cells. ACK lysis buffer was used to clear erythrocytes from the blood, and the leukocytes were then kept as pellets at -70 degrees C. A QIAsymphony instrument was used to extract genomic DNA from frozen cell pellets. Material for sequencing was blood. This clonotype was obtained from a boy younger than two with a congenital heart defect but otherwise immunologically healthy.

The CDR3 corresponds to CASSVAGTTYEQYF. Here is the DNA: TGTGCCAGCAGCGTAGCCGGGACAACCTACGAGCAGTACTTC. Recombination connected TRBV9 to TRBJ2-7; a tentative D match to TRBD1 spans 6 bases. The CDR3 numbers 14 residues from cysteine through phenylalanine. The CDR3 DNA has 42 bases and is translated from base 1. From a lookup of the germline V gene, CDR1 and CDR2 are SGDLS and YYNGEE. Trimming takes 0 bases from V and 2 bases from J, and the germline ends sit 9 bases apart.